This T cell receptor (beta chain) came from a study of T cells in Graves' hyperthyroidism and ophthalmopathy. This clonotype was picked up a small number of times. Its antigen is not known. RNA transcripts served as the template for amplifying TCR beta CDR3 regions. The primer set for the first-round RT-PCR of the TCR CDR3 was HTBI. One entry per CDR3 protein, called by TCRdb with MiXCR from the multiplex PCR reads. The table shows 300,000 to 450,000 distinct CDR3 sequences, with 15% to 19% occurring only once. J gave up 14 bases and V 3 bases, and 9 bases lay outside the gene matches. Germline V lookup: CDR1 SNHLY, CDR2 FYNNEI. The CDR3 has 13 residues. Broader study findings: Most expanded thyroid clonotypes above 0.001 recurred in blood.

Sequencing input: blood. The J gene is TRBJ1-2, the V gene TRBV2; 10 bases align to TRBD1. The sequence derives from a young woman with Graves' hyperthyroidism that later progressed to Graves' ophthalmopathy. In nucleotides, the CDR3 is TGTGCCAGCAGTGACCCGGGACAGGGGCTATTGACCTTC. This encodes CASSDPGQGLLTF.